The 27 T cell receptor beta chains below were found in one sample sequenced in a study of OX40 agonist ivuxolimab in advanced cancers. Data came from immunoSEQ multiplex PCR; TCRdb stores just in-frame clones and leaves some out. The sample includes about 94,000 clones, around nine tenths of them seen just once. This sample comprised CD4+ or CD8+ T cells sorted from blood, obtained in a trial of the OX40 agonist ivuxolimab. These receptors all come from an adult with an advanced solid tumor such as melanoma, head and neck, liver or kidney cancer.

For this clone: At one end, the junction sequence differs from germline, possibly due to a read error. The J gene is TRBJ2-5, the V gene TRBV11-2, with D possibly being TRBD1 (5 bases). The CDR3 contains 16 residues. Germline-derived CDR1 and CDR2 are SGHAT and FQNNGV. The CDR3: CASSFGTVTEQEAQYF. For the CDR3, the DNA is TGTGCCAGCAGCTTTGGAACGGTGACAGAACAAGAGGCCCAGTACTTC.

The chain links TRBV11-3 to TRBJ1-1; 10 bases are shared with TRBD1. From germline, CDR1 is SGHNT and CDR2 YENEEA. The CDR3 totals 17 residues. The junction had 9 bases not matched to a gene; V was cut back by 2 bases and J by 3 bases. CDR3 sequence reads: CASSLRDRGRGDTEAFF. CDR3 DNA sequence: TGTGCCAGCAGCTTAAGGGACAGGGGCAGGGGGGACACTGAAGCTTTCTTT.

J is TRBJ2-2 and V is TRBV30; weak D call: TRBD2 (5 bases). The CDR3 is 14 amino acids. V lost 3 bases to trimming and J lost 2 bases, with 10 bases between them. Germline values: CDR1 GTSNPN, CDR2 SVGIG (reference sequence). The CDR3 bases are TGTGCCTGGAGAGAGACTATCAACACCGGGGAGCTGTTTTTT. Translated: CAWRETINTGELFF.

The genes are TRBV7-2 and TRBJ2-3; possibly TRBD1 for D (5 bases). This CDR3 has 15 amino acids. Germline CDR1 SGHTA, CDR2 FQGNSA. V lost 4 bases and J lost 4, with 15 bases in between. In DNA, the CDR3 is TGTGCCAGCAGCTCACAAATTGGGGCCGCAGATACGCAGTATTTT. It specifies CASSSQIGAADTQYF. Together with reference TRBV7-2 and TRBJ2-3, the CDR3 gives the full variable domain: GAGVSQSPSNKVTEKGKDVELRCDPISGHTALYWYRQSLGQGLEFLIYFQGNSAPDKSGLPSDRFSAERTGGSVSTLTIQRTQQEDSAVYLCASSSQIGAADTQYFGPGTRLTVL.

The genes are TRBV18 and TRBJ2-3, with 10 bases matching TRBD2. Germline CDR1 KGHSH, CDR2 LQKENI. The length of the CDR3 is 15 residues. J lost 4 bases, V lost 4 bases, and 5 bases had no gene match. Here the CDR3 reads CASSLTGTSADTQYF. The DNA for the CDR3 is TGTGCCAGCTCACTTACCGGGACTAGCGCAGATACGCAGTATTTT.

DNA of the CDR3: TGTGCCAGCCGTCCCTCCCACGAGTCCTCGTCTCAGTTCTTC. This translates into CASRPSHESSSQFF. This rearrangement joins TRBV6-1 to TRBJ2-1; D is ambiguous. This CDR3 has 14 residues. Trimming removed 8 bases at V and 13 bases at J, with 24 bases between. In germline, CDR1 is MNHNS, CDR2 SASEGT.

The J gene is TRBJ2-7, the V gene TRBV28; TRBD1 aligns across 8 bases. Trimming took 4 bases from V and 1 from J; bases not matched to a gene: 6. This CDR3 spans 15 amino acids. Germline-derived CDR1 and CDR2 are MDHEN and SYDVKM. The CDR3 DNA follows: TGTGCCAGCAGTTCTCGTGGACAGGGTTCCTACGAGCAGTACTTC. Translation: CASSSRGQGSYEQYF.

V is TRBV5-4 and J is TRBJ1-2; tentative D call: TRBD1 (6 bases). Per the germline V gene, CDR1 is SGHNT and CDR2 is YYREEE (reference sequence). The V gene lost 2 bases and the J gene lost 8 bases, with 13 bases spanning the gap. This CDR3 region has 13 residues. The CDR3 nucleotides are TGTGCCAGCAGCTTAAACAGGGCTCGAGGCTACACCTTC. Amino acids: CASSLNRARGYTF.

This rearrangement joins TRBV19 to TRBJ2-7; D ambiguous. The CDR3 consists of 17 residues. Trimming left V 3 bases short and J 2 bases short, with 20 bases between. Germline V gene sequence: CDR1 LNHDA, CDR2 SQIVND (reference sequence). CDR3: CASSMKRRAASPYEQYF. The CDR3 bases are TGTGCCAGTAGTATGAAACGTAGGGCAGCCTCCCCCTACGAGCAGTACTTC. The full variable domain, its missing parts supplied by reference TRBV19 and TRBJ2-7, is DGGITQSPKYLFRKEGQNVTLSCEQNLNHDAMYWYRQDPGQGLRLIYYSQIVNDFQKGDIAEGYSVSREKKESFPLTVTSAQKNPTAFYLCASSMKRRAASPYEQYFGPGTRLTVT.

As DNA, the CDR3 is TGCAGCGCCGGACAGGGGACAAACGTCAAAGAAAAACTGTTTTTT. Amino acids: CSAGQGTNVKEKLFF. V is TRBV29-1 and J is TRBJ1-4, with 9 bases identical to TRBD1. J was trimmed by 8 bases and V by 7 bases; bases with no gene match: 14. Germline CDR1 SQVTM, CDR2 ANQGSEA. The CDR3 length is 15 residues.

The gene calls are TRBV15 and TRBJ1-5; TRBD1 matches 8 bases. The CDR3 consists of 18 residues. CDR1 is LNHNV, CDR2 YYDKDF, per germline (reference sequence). Losses at the gene ends were 2 bases for V and 7 bases for J; bases not matched to a gene: 16. CDR3 nucleotides: TGTGCCACCAGCAGACCCCCCGTAGGGACAGGCCGGAGCCAGCCCCAGCATTTT. Translating it yields CATSRPPVGTGRSQPQHF.

The chain has TRBV7-8 and TRBJ2-3, with 7 bases lining up with TRBD1. With V trimmed by 6 bases and J by 3 bases, 15 bases remained unmatched. The CDR3 extends over 17 amino acids. Germline values: CDR1 SGHVS, CDR2 FQNEAQ. The CDR3: CASSAYGGQPRTDTQYF. The DNA for the CDR3 is TGTGCCAGCAGTGCTTATGGGGGACAGCCGAGGACAGATACGCAGTATTTT.

The chain is built from TRBV2 and TRBJ2-3; unclear D gene. Germline values: CDR1 SNHLY, CDR2 FYNNEI. The CDR3 has 14 residues. The V gene lost 4 bases and the J gene lost 0 bases, with 8 bases spanning the gap. CDR3 protein: CASSGRFSTDTQYF. In DNA, the CDR3 is TGTGCCAGCAGTGGACGGTTCAGCACAGATACGCAGTATTTT.

This clone appeared a few times. This chain links TRBV4-2 with TRBJ2-5, with 8 positions matching TRBD2. This CDR3 is 16 amino acids long. Germline-derived CDR1 and CDR2 are LGHNA and YNFKEQ. The J segment lost 2 bases and the V segment lost 0 bases, leaving 5 bases of the junction unmatched. This CDR3 is CASSQEGGGFQETQYF. The DNA for the CDR3 is TGTGCCAGCAGCCAAGAAGGCGGGGGGTTTCAAGAGACCCAGTACTTC.

About this clone itself: The junction shows a germline mismatch at one end, possibly a read error. The chain carries TRBV11-2 and TRBJ2-1, with D hard to call. This CDR3 has 14 amino acids. Germline CDR1 SGHAT, CDR2 FQNNGV. The chain's CDR3 is CASPQGEDERLMVF. CDR3 sequence (DNA): TGTGCCAGCCCCCAAGGAGAGGATGAAAGGTTAATGGTCTTC. The full variable domain, in which reference TRBV11-2 and TRBJ2-1 provide the parts outside the CDR3, is EAGVAQSPRYKIIEKRQSVAFWCNPISGHATLYWYQQILGQGPKLLIQFQNNGVVDDSQLPKDRFSAERLKGVDSTLKIQPAKLEDSAVYLCASPQGEDERLMVFGPGTRLTVL.

This clone has just a few counts. The gene calls are TRBV20-1 and TRBJ1-1; no reliable D call. The CDR3 consists of 11 residues. Germline-derived CDR1 and CDR2 are DFQATT and SNEGSKA (reference sequence). V was shortened by 4 bases and J by 1 base, with 4 bases between the two germline ends. The CDR3 nucleotides read TGCAGTGCTAAACCGAACACTGAAGCTTTCTTT. Amino acid sequence: CSAKPNTEAFF.

The V and J genes are TRBV6-1 and TRBJ2-2; tentative D call: TRBD2 (6 bases). V lost 2 bases, J lost 1 base, and 14 bases lay in between. This CDR3 region has 17 residues. Germline assignment: CDR1 MNHNS and CDR2 SASEGT. The CDR3 is CASSERTGLRNTGELFF. As DNA, the CDR3 is TGTGCCAGCAGTGAAAGGACGGGACTCAGGAACACCGGGGAGCTGTTTTTT.

V gene TRBV7-3 combines with J gene TRBJ1-2; D ambiguous. The germline gives CDR1 SGHTA, CDR2 FQGTGA. The CDR3 runs 15 residues. V was cut by 4 bases and J by 2 bases, with 14 bases left in between. The CDR3 DNA sequence: TGTGCCAGCAGCTCCCCGACCGGGAACAACTATGGCTACACCTTC. Protein: CASSSPTGNNYGYTF.

V gene TRBV5-5 combines with J gene TRBJ2-7; TRBD1 agrees at 10 bases. CDR1 is SGHKS and CDR2 is YYEKEE in the germline V gene (reference sequence). The CDR3 sequence is 15 residues long. Losses at the gene ends were 4 bases for V and 5 bases for J; bases not matched to a gene: 9. The CDR3 nucleotides read TGTGCCAGCAGCCCTACCCTCGGGACAGGGGACGAGCAGTACTTC. Residues: CASSPTLGTGDEQYF.

V is TRBV7-8 and J is TRBJ1-3, with TRBD1 matching 7 bases. Per the germline V gene, CDR1 is SGHVS and CDR2 is FQNEAQ. The V and J ends lost 1 base and 4 bases, in that order; junction bases with no gene match: 7. The CDR3 length is 16 residues. CDR3 loop: CASSLGTGRAGNTIYF. CDR3 in DNA: TGTGCCAGCAGCTTAGGGACAGGTCGTGCAGGAAACACCATATATTTT.

This clone occurred once. V is TRBV2 and J is TRBJ1-6; D unclear. The germline gives CDR1 SNHLY, CDR2 FYNNEI. The CDR3 extends over 14 amino acids. V lost 5 bases to trimming and J lost 7 bases, with 12 bases between them. DNA for the CDR3: TGTGCCAGCAGTCTACAGAGGCGGAATTCACCCCTCCACTTT. Translation gives CASSLQRRNSPLHF.

The genes are TRBV4-1 and TRBJ1-5, with 9 nucleotides matching TRBD1. J was trimmed by 2 bases and V by 1 base; bases with no gene match: 6. In germline, CDR1 is MGHRA, CDR2 YSYEKL. The CDR3 is 17 residues long. The CDR3 sequence: CASSQAGTGRGNQPQHF. CDR3 in DNA: TGCGCCAGCAGCCAAGCAGGGACAGGGAGGGGCAATCAGCCCCAGCATTTT.

V gene TRBV18 combines with J gene TRBJ1-2; D gene unclear. The CDR3 has 15 amino acids. V lost 3 bases and J lost 4, with 15 bases in between. Germline CDR1 reads KGHSH; CDR2 reads LQKENI. The CDR3 coding sequence is TGTGCCAGCTCACCGCCTAGGGAGCTCATCTATGGCTACACCTTC. Translation gives CASSPPRELIYGYTF.

This chain uses TRBV4-3 with TRBJ1-1, with no clear D. Looked up from germline, CDR1 is LGHNA and CDR2 is YSLEER. This CDR3 spans 14 amino acids. Trimming took off 3 bases at V and 0 bases at J, with 8 bases between the two ends. CDR3 amino acids: CASSQHGLNTEAFF. CDR3 in DNA: TGCGCCAGCAGCCAGCACGGACTGAACACTGAAGCTTTCTTT.

The chain uses TRBV7-7 and TRBJ2-5; TRBD2 agrees at 12 bases. This CDR3 is 16 amino acids long. Germline CDR1 is SSHAT and CDR2 is FNYEAQ (reference sequence). V dropped 2 bases and J dropped 5; count of bases not matched to a gene: 6. This CDR3 is CASSLTSGGFSETQYF. The CDR3 region has the DNA TGTGCCAGCAGCTTAACTAGCGGGGGGTTTTCTGAGACCCAGTACTTC. The variable domain in full, completed from reference TRBV7-7 and TRBJ2-5, reads GAGVSQSPRYKVTKRGQDVTLRCDPISSHATLYWYQQALGQGPEFLTYFNYEAQPDKSGLPSDRFSAERPEGSISTLTIQRTEQRDSAMYRCASSLTSGGFSETQYFGPGTRLLVL.

The genes are TRBV11-3 and TRBJ2-3; 7 bases fit TRBD1. J lost 5 bases, V lost 8 bases, and 16 bases had no gene match. In germline, CDR1 is SGHNT, CDR2 YENEEA. The length of the CDR3 is 16 residues. The CDR3 sequence is CASSPGKGAPGDTQYF. The CDR3 nucleotides are TGTGCCAGCTCTCCGGGGAAGGGGGCGCCCGGAGATACGCAGTATTTT. Combining the CDR3 with reference TRBV11-3 and TRBJ2-3 gives the whole variable domain EAGVVQSPRYKIIEKKQPVAFWCNPISGHNTLYWYLQNLGQGPELLIRYENEEAVDDSQLPKDRFSAERLKGVDSTLKIQPAELGDSAVYLCASSPGKGAPGDTQYFGPGTRLTVL.

The genes are TRBV7-8 and TRBJ2-4, with D tentatively TRBD1 or TRBD2 (5 bases each). Trimming cost V 3 bases and J 7 bases, with 19 bases left between them. The V gene's germline CDR1 is SGHVS and CDR2 FQNEAQ. The CDR3 spans 16 residues. The DNA for the CDR3 is TGTGCCAGCAGCTTGAACCCGGGACGTAGCCGGAACATTCAGTACTTC. Translation: CASSLNPGRSRNIQYF.